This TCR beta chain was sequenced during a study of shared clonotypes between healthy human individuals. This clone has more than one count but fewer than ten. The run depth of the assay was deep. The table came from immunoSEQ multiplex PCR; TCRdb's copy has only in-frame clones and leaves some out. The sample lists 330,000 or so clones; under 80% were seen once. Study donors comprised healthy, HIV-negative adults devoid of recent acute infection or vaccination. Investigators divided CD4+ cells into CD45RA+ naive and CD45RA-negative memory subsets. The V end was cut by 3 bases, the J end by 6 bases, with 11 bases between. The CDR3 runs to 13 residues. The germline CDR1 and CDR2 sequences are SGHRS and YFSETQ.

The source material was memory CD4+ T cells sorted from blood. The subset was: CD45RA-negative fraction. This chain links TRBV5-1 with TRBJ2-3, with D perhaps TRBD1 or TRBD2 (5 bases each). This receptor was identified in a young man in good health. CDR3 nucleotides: TGCGCCAGCAGCTGGGGGAGAAGGGATACGCAGTATTTT. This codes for CASSWGRRDTQYF.